This T cell receptor beta chain was captured by sequencing in a study of OX40 agonist ivuxolimab in advanced cancers. Method: immunoSEQ multiplex PCR; TCRdb's copy keeps in-frame clones and lacks some. Here the sample spans tens of thousands of clones, roughly 86% being singletons. Germline CDR1 and CDR2: SGHVS and FNYEAQ. This CDR3 is built from 19 residues. J gave up 5 bases and V 3 bases, and 15 bases lay outside the gene matches. The sample consisted of CD4+ or CD8+ T cells sorted from blood, taken in a trial of the OX40 agonist ivuxolimab. The rearrangement uses TRBV7-6 and TRBJ2-3; 12 bases line up with TRBD1. This TCR was recovered from an adult with an advanced solid tumor such as melanoma, head and neck, liver or kidney cancer. For the CDR3, the DNA is TGTGCCAGCAGCTTGGGACAGGGGGCGAGAGATGTGCTGGAAGATACGCAGTATTTT. This translates into CASSLGQGARDVLEDTQYF.